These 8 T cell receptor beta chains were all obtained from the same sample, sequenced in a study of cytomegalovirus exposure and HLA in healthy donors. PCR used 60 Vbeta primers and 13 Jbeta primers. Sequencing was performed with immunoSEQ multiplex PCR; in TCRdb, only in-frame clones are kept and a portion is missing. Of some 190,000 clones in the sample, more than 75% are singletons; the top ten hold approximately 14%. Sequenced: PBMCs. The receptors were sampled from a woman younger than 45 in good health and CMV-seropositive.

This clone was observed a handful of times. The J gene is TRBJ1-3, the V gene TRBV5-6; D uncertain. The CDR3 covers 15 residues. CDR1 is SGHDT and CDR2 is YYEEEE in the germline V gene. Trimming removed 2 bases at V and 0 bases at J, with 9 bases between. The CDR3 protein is CASSFVTSSGNTIYF. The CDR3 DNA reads TGTGCCAGCAGCTTCGTAACATCCTCTGGAAACACCATATATTTT.

The CDR3: CASSPGLFSYEQYF. The CDR3 nucleotides read TGTGCCAGCAGCCCTGGACTGTTTTCCTACGAGCAGTACTTC. The chain joins TRBV6-5 to TRBJ2-7, with D maybe TRBD2 (5 bases). Looked up from germline, CDR1 is MNHEY and CDR2 is SVGAGI. CDR3 length: 14 amino acids. V gave up 6 bases and J gave up 1 base, with 13 bases separating them.

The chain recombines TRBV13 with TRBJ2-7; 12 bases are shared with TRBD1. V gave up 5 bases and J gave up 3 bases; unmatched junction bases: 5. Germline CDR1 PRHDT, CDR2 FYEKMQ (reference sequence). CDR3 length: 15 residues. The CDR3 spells CASSPGTGGNYEQYF. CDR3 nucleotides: TGTGCCAGCAGCCCCGGGACAGGGGGCAACTACGAGCAGTACTTC.

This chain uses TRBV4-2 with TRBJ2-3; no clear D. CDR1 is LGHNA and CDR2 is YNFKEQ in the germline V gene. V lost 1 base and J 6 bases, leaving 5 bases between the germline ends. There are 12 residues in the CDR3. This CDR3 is CASSQVGDTQYF. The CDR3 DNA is TGTGCCAGCAGCCAAGTCGGGGATACGCAGTATTTT.

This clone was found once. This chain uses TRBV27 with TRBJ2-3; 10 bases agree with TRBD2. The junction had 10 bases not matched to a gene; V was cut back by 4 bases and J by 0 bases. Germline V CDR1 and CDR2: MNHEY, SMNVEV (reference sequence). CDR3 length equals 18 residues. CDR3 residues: CASSSDKLAGYSTDTQYF. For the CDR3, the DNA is TGTGCCAGCAGTTCCGACAAACTAGCGGGATATAGCACAGATACGCAGTATTTT.

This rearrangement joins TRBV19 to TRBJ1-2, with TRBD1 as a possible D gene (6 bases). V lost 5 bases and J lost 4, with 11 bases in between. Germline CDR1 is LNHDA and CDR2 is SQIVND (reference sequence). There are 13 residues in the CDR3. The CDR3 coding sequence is TGTGCCAGTAGTGGACAGACGACCTATGGCTACACCTTC. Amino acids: CASSGQTTYGYTF. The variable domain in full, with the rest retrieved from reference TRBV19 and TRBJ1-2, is DGGITQSPKYLFRKEGQNVTLSCEQNLNHDAMYWYRQDPGQGLRLIYYSQIVNDFQKGDIAEGYSVSREKKESFPLTVTSAQKNPTAFYLCASSGQTTYGYTFGSGTRLTVV.

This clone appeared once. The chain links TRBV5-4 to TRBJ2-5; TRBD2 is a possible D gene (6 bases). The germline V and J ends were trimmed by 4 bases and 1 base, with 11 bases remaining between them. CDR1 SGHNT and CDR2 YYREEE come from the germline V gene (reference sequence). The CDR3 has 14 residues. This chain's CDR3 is CASSGRGAQETQYF. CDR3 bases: TGTGCCAGCAGCGGCCGCGGGGCCCAAGAGACCCAGTACTTC.

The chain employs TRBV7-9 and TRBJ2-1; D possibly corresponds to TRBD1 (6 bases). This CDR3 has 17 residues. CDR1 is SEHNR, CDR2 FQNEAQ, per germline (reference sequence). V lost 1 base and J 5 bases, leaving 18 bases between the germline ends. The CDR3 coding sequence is TGTGCCAGCAGCTTAGGGAGAGGCGTTGGGGGCAACAATGAGCAGTTCTTC. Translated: CASSLGRGVGGNNEQFF. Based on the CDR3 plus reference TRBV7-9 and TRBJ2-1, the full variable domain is DTGVSQNPRHKITKRGQNVTFRCDPISEHNRLYWYRQTLGQGPEFLTYFQNEAQLEKSRLLSDRFSAERPKGSFSTLEIQRTEQGDSAMYLCASSLGRGVGGNNEQFFGPGTRLTVL.